This TCR beta chain was recorded in a study of cytomegalovirus exposure and HLA in healthy donors. Turning to the study itself: According to later analysis, the same platform produced the 100 to 150 validation and some 680 first-cohort repertoires.

Sequenced by immunoSEQ multiplex PCR; TCRdb stores in-frame clones only, minus some. The sample lists about 200,000 clones; around four fifths were seen once. V was cut by 6 bases and J by 0 bases, with 15 bases left in between. CDR3 length: 17 amino acids. Germline assignment: CDR1 MNHEY and CDR2 SMNVEV (reference sequence). The chain combines TRBV27 with TRBJ1-6; no definite D call. The receptor's source is a young woman in good health and CMV-seronegative. What was sequenced was PBMCs. The CDR3 bases are TGTGCCAGCAGCGGCATGGCGGGGAGCTCCTATAATTCACCCCTCCACTTT. As protein: CASSGMAGSSYNSPLHF.